One and the same sample provided the 3 T cell receptor beta chains below, sequenced in a study of sequential checkpoint blockade in melanoma. Profiled with immunoSEQ multiplex PCR; TCRdb holds only in-frame clones, not every one. The sample comprises about 6,400 clones, approximately 21% of which are singletons, and roughly 15% rests with the top ten. Specified treatment: randomized to nivolumab then ipilimumab (arm A) or the reverse (arm B). The input for sequencing was tumor tissue (inferred from file names), taken from a patient given nivolumab and ipilimumab in sequence. These receptors all come from a human donor with melanoma.

This clone is deemed medium-sized. The rearrangement uses TRBV29-1 and TRBJ1-4, with TRBD1 matching over 9 bases. The CDR3 loop spans 12 amino acids. From germline, CDR1 is SQVTM and CDR2 ANQGSEA. J was trimmed by 16 bases and V by 6 bases; bases with no gene match: 12. The CDR3 DNA is TGCAGCGTGGGTGGGCCCGACAGGGGGACGTTTTTT. Amino acid sequence: CSVGGPDRGTFF. Together with reference TRBV29-1 and TRBJ1-4, the CDR3 gives the full variable domain: SAVISQKPSRDICQRGTSLTIQCQVDSQVTMMFWYRQQPGQSLTLIATANQGSEATYESGFVIDKFPISRPNLTFSTLTVSNMSPEDSSIYLCSVGGPDRGTFFGSGTQLSVL.

This clone turned up a few times. This chain connects TRBV9 to TRBJ2-7; D remains unclear. Trimming took 0 bases from V and 6 from J, leaving 10 bases between them. Germline V gene data show CDR1 as SGDLS and CDR2 as YYNGEE. This CDR3 is built from 13 residues. CDR3 sequence reads: CASSVGGSPEQYF. The DNA of the CDR3 is TGTGCCAGCAGCGTAGGCGGCAGCCCCGAGCAGTACTTC. Full variable domain (rest looked up from reference TRBV9 and TRBJ2-7): DSGVTQTPKHLITATGQRVTLRCSPRSGDLSVYWYQQSLDQGLQFLIQYYNGEERAKGNILERFSAQQFPDLHSELNLSSLELGDSALYFCASSVGGSPEQYFGPGTRLTVT.

The table lists this clone with many counts. V usage is TRBV23-1 and J usage is TRBJ1-1; D possibly corresponds to TRBD1 (5 bases). TRBV23-1 is designated an ORF whose function remains uncertain. CDR3 size: 13 residues. Trimming cost V 6 bases and J 3 bases, with 11 bases left between them. The CDR3 region has the DNA TGCGCCAGCAGCCAAGCCAGGGACACTGAAGCTTTCTTT. This encodes CASSQARDTEAFF.